Below are 11 T cell receptor beta chains sequenced from a single sample in a study of beta chain features in type 1 diabetes. All of the isolated RNA was reverse transcribed, so expressed TCRB transcripts were sequenced. Assay used: immunoSEQ multiplex PCR; TCRdb lists only in-frame clones, some missing. The sample has about 330,000 clones; approximately 9.9% are singletons. What was sequenced was naive CD4+ T cells from blood. These receptors came from a woman aged 25-40 years in good health.

A note on this clone: A junction end diverges from the germline sequence, so it may reflect a read error. The rearrangement uses TRBV30 and TRBJ1-2, with 9 bases identical to TRBD1. The CDR3 is 13 amino acids. CDR1 is GTSNPN, CDR2 SVGIG, per germline (reference sequence). CDR3 region: CAGTGTGNSGYTF. For the CDR3, the DNA is TGTGCCGGCACCGGGACAGGGAACTCTGGCTACACCTTC.

Regarding this clone: Other DNA variants within this sample encode the same CDR3. The chain links TRBV18 to TRBJ2-2, with 8 bases identical to TRBD2. V was clipped by 3 bases and J by 2 bases; unmatched bases: 5. The CDR3 totals 16 residues. In germline, CDR1 is KGHSH, CDR2 LQKENI. The CDR3 is CASSPLGLANTGELFF. In DNA form, the CDR3 reads TGTGCCAGCTCACCCCTTGGACTAGCAAACACCGGGGAGCTGTTTTTT.

The J gene is TRBJ1-3, the V gene TRBV7-2; D is unresolved. The CDR3 runs 13 residues. V gave up 1 base and J gave up 9 bases, with 10 bases separating them. The germline V gene encodes CDR1 SGHTA and CDR2 FQGNSA. Here the CDR3 reads CASSLDSGRTIYF. Written as DNA, the CDR3 is TGTGCCAGCAGCTTAGATTCGGGTCGCACCATATATTTT.

The CDR3 region is CASSQGAKNIQYF. The CDR3 bases are TGTGCCAGCAGCCAGGGGGCCAAAAACATTCAGTACTTC. V is TRBV19 and J is TRBJ2-4, with D tentatively TRBD1 (6 bases). The CDR3 sequence is 13 residues long. The V gene's germline CDR1 is LNHDA and CDR2 SQIVND (reference sequence). Trimming stripped 9 bases from V and 1 base from J, with 10 bases between. Variable domain in full (rest from reference TRBV19 and TRBJ2-4): DGGITQSPKYLFRKEGQNVTLSCEQNLNHDAMYWYRQDPGQGLRLIYYSQIVNDFQKGDIAEGYSVSREKKESFPLTVTSAQKNPTAFYLCASSQGAKNIQYFGAGTRLSVL.

V gene TRBV19 combines with J gene TRBJ2-7, with 7 bases matching TRBD1. Per germline, CDR1 LNHDA and CDR2 SQIVND (reference sequence). Trimming cost V 3 bases and J 2 bases; bases outside gene matches: 7. CDR3 length: 15 amino acids. The CDR3 region has the DNA TGTGCCAGTAGTATTAGGGACAGATTGCCCTACGAGCAGTACTTC. Translation gives CASSIRDRLPYEQYF. The full variable domain, completed using reference TRBV19 and TRBJ2-7, is DGGITQSPKYLFRKEGQNVTLSCEQNLNHDAMYWYRQDPGQGLRLIYYSQIVNDFQKGDIAEGYSVSREKKESFPLTVTSAQKNPTAFYLCASSIRDRLPYEQYFGPGTRLTVT.

CDR3 sequence (DNA): TGCGCCAGCAGCGCTGACAGGGTGTATGGCTACACCTTC. It is translated as CASSADRVYGYTF. The genes are TRBV5-1 and TRBJ1-2; 7 bases match TRBD1. This CDR3 comprises 13 residues. CDR1 is SGHRS, CDR2 YFSETQ, per germline. Losses at the gene ends were 4 bases for V and 5 bases for J; bases not matched to a gene: 5.

In its sample, this clone was seen a few times. The chain uses TRBV28 and TRBJ2-7; TRBD2 agrees at 10 bases. Germline CDR1 is MDHEN and CDR2 is SYDVKM. CDR3 length equals 15 residues. V dropped 3 bases and J dropped 3; count of bases not matched to a gene: 5. The CDR3 sequence is CASSFFSGRRYEQYF. CDR3 DNA: TGTGCCAGCAGTTTTTTTAGCGGGAGGCGCTACGAGCAGTACTTC.

The chain couples TRBV6-5 to TRBJ1-2, with D unresolved. The CDR3 covers 14 residues. CDR1 and CDR2 (germline): MNHEY, SVGAGI. Trimming took off 6 bases at V and 5 bases at J, with 16 bases between the two ends. Written as DNA, the CDR3 is TGTGCCAGCAGAACAGCCATCCGTGAATATGGCTACACCTTC. This sequence encodes CASRTAIREYGYTF.

This clone was seen only a few times. The rearrangement uses TRBV27 and TRBJ1-5, with D maybe TRBD1 (6 bases). The germline gives CDR1 MNHEY, CDR2 SMNVEV (reference sequence). The CDR3 is 15 residues long. Trimming cost V 4 bases and J 6 bases, with 16 bases left between them. CDR3 amino acids: CASSSRTAPVQPQHF. CDR3 in DNA: TGTGCCAGCAGTTCCCGGACAGCCCCAGTTCAGCCCCAGCATTTT.

CDR3 bases: TGTGCCAGCAGTTTATTTCGCCCTAGCCGGGTCCGCAATGAGCAGTTCTTC. It is translated as CASSLFRPSRVRNEQFF. The chain recombines TRBV28 with TRBJ2-1; perhaps TRBD2 as D (5 bases). Trimming took off 1 base at V and 6 bases at J, with 19 bases between the two ends. Germline CDR1 reads MDHEN; CDR2 reads SYDVKM. The CDR3 runs 17 residues.

The chain recombines TRBV28 with TRBJ1-5; maybe TRBD1 (5 bases). The germline gives CDR1 MDHEN, CDR2 SYDVKM. V lost 7 bases, J lost 7 bases, and 14 bases lay in between. The CDR3 consists of 13 residues. The CDR3 loop reads CASTQVGGQPQHF. DNA of the CDR3: TGTGCCAGCACTCAGGTCGGGGGACAGCCCCAGCATTTT.